These 32 T cell receptor beta chains were sequenced from one sample in a study of long-term antiretroviral therapy in people with HIV. The run of the v3.0 immunoSEQ assay was at survey level. Data came from immunoSEQ multiplex PCR; TCRdb stores just in-frame clones and leaves some out. The data hold tens of thousands of clones, with 70% to 90% observed a single time. The sequences come from unsorted PBMCs, collected 1.1 years after starting antiretroviral therapy. The receptor set was obtained from a man between 18 and 35 years old with HIV.

This clone was seen once. The CDR3 protein is CASSPLGASYEQYF. CDR3 sequence (DNA): TGTGCCAGCAGCCCCCTAGGGGCATCCTACGAGCAGTACTTC. The chain has TRBV9 and TRBJ2-7; maybe TRBD1 (5 bases). Trimming pared 4 bases from V and 1 base from J, leaving 12 bases between. Germline-derived CDR1 and CDR2 are SGDLS and YYNGEE. The CDR3 consists of 14 residues.

The rearrangement uses TRBV7-9 and TRBJ2-3; D possibly corresponds to TRBD1 (6 bases). With 4 bases removed from V and 0 bases from J, the gap between germline ends came to 11 bases. Germline V gene data show CDR1 as SEHNR and CDR2 as FQNEAQ (reference sequence). This CDR3 has 15 residues. The CDR3 region is CASSSLRGSTDTQYF. The CDR3 DNA follows: TGTGCCAGCAGCTCACTTAGGGGGAGCACAGATACGCAGTATTTT.

This clone was observed once. The V call is TRBV5-1, the J call TRBJ2-3; 10 bases agree with TRBD2. There are 19 residues in the CDR3. The germline CDR1 and CDR2 sequences are SGHRS and YFSETQ. Trimming took 0 bases from V and 4 from J; bases not matched to a gene: 14. Written as DNA, the CDR3 is TGCGCCAGCAGCTTGGCCTACCTAGCGGGAGAGGGAGGCGCAGATACGCAGTATTTT. Protein product: CASSLAYLAGEGGADTQYF.

J is TRBJ2-3 and V is TRBV9; D unresolved. The CDR3 is made up of 13 amino acids. V lost 6 bases to trimming and J lost 2 bases, with 10 bases between them. Germline loops: CDR1 SGDLS, CDR2 YYNGEE. The CDR3 sequence: CASIEEATDTQYF. CDR3 coding DNA: TGTGCCAGCATCGAAGAAGCCACAGATACGCAGTATTTT.

The chain has TRBV4-3 and TRBJ2-3; 9 positions match TRBD2. Per the germline V gene, CDR1 is LGHNA and CDR2 is YSLEER. CDR3 length: 15 amino acids. V lost 2 bases and J lost 4; bases outside the gene matches: 4. The CDR3 spells CASSQSSGMADTQYF. The CDR3 DNA is TGCGCCAGCAGCCAATCTAGCGGGATGGCAGATACGCAGTATTTT.

The rearrangement uses TRBV5-1 and TRBJ2-5; D uncertain. This CDR3 contains 12 residues. V was clipped by 3 bases and J by 3 bases, with 6 bases between them. CDR1 and CDR2 (germline): SGHRS, YFSETQ. The DNA for the CDR3 is TGCGCCAGCAGCTACCCCAAAGAGACCCAGTACTTC. It is translated as CASSYPKETQYF.

This sequence joins TRBV7-6 and TRBJ2-1; D perhaps matches TRBD2 (6 bases). The CDR3 contains 14 residues. Per the germline V gene, CDR1 is SGHVS and CDR2 is FNYEAQ. V shed 5 bases and J shed 10 bases, with 18 bases lying between them. The CDR3 nucleotides are TGTGCCAGCAGCCTTGGAATCCCGGGAGTAGAGCAGTTCTTC. This translates into CASSLGIPGVEQFF.

This chain joins TRBV4-1 and TRBJ1-1; no clear D. Trimming took 1 base from V and 3 from J, leaving 12 bases between them. This CDR3 has 15 amino acids. Germline lookup yields CDR1 MGHRA and CDR2 YSYEKL. The CDR3 sequence: CASSQGHFGDTEAFF. The DNA of the CDR3 is TGCGCCAGCAGCCAAGGGCACTTTGGGGACACTGAAGCTTTCTTT.

V and J are TRBV7-9 and TRBJ1-1, with TRBD1 matching over 8 bases. Looked up from germline, CDR1 is SEHNR and CDR2 is FQNEAQ (reference sequence). The V and J ends lost 5 bases and 1 base, in that order; junction bases with no gene match: 6. This CDR3 has 15 residues. The CDR3 spells CASSPRDRPNTEAFF. The CDR3 nucleotides are TGTGCCAGCAGCCCCCGGGACAGGCCGAACACTGAAGCTTTCTTT.

This chain links TRBV6-5 with TRBJ2-5; no firm D call. Per germline, CDR1 MNHEY and CDR2 SVGAGI. The CDR3 runs 13 residues. V gave up 2 bases and J gave up 4 bases, with 8 bases separating them. CDR3 residues: CASSYRLAETQYF. Here the CDR3 DNA reads TGTGCCAGCAGTTACCGGTTAGCAGAGACCCAGTACTTC.

This clone showed up just once. The J gene is TRBJ2-1, the V gene TRBV4-3, with no clear D. This CDR3 region has 14 residues. Deletions cut 0 bases from V and 9 bases from J, with 12 bases between. Germline loops: CDR1 LGHNA, CDR2 YSLEER. As DNA, the CDR3 is TGCGCCAGCAGCCAAGAACAGTCGCAAGCTGAGCAGTTCTTC. Amino acids: CASSQEQSQAEQFF.

The chain carries TRBV4-3 and TRBJ1-2; a weak D match, TRBD1 (5 bases). This CDR3 spans 13 amino acids. Germline CDR1 is LGHNA and CDR2 is YSLEER. V lost 0 bases, J lost 6 bases, and 8 bases lay in between. The CDR3 loop is CASSQETGDGYTF. The CDR3 DNA is TGCGCCAGCAGCCAAGAGACGGGGGATGGCTACACCTTC.

J is TRBJ1-4 and V is TRBV7-9, with 8 bases that match TRBD1. The CDR3 runs 17 residues. CDR1 and CDR2 (germline): SEHNR, FQNEAQ (reference sequence). Germline trimming cut 1 base from V and 4 bases from J; bases unmatched to any gene: 8. This CDR3 is CASSLVAGGYGNEKLFF. The CDR3 nucleotides read TGTGCCAGCAGCTTAGTGGCAGGGGGCTATGGTAATGAAAAACTGTTTTTT.

For the CDR3, the DNA is TGTGCCAGCAGCCCCCTAGCTAGGAAGCAGTATTTT. As protein: CASSPLARKQYF. V is TRBV28 and J is TRBJ2-3; possible D gene TRBD2, 5 bases. CDR1 is MDHEN, CDR2 SYDVKM, per germline. The V gene lost 6 bases and the J gene lost 11 bases, with 15 bases spanning the gap. CDR3 length: 12 amino acids.

The CDR3 here is CASSPGHLNEQYF. The CDR3 nucleotides are TGTGCCAGTAGTCCCGGACATCTCAACGAGCAGTACTTC. This rearrangement joins TRBV19 to TRBJ2-7; possibly TRBD1 for D (5 bases). CDR3 length: 13 residues. CDR1 and CDR2 from the germline V gene are LNHDA and SQIVND (reference sequence). The germline V and J ends were trimmed by 5 bases and 5 bases, with 13 bases remaining between them.

This clone was seen a few times. This sequence joins TRBV28 and TRBJ1-5, with TRBD1 matching over 9 bases. The germline V gene encodes CDR1 MDHEN and CDR2 SYDVKM. V was pared by 4 bases and J by 0 bases, with 13 bases of the junction left unmatched. The CDR3 loop spans 19 amino acids. The CDR3 bases are TGTGCCAGCAGTTCCTACAGGGGGCGATCCCTCTATAGCAATCAGCCCCAGCATTTT. It specifies CASSSYRGRSLYSNQPQHF. The full variable domain, completed using reference TRBV28 and TRBJ1-5, is DVKVTQSSRYLVKRTGEKVFLECVQDMDHENMFWYRQDPGLGLRLIYFSYDVKMKEKGDIPEGYSVSREKKERFSLILESASTNQTSMYLCASSSYRGRSLYSNQPQHFGDGTRLSIL.

The rearrangement joins TRBV14 to TRBJ2-1, with D possibly matching TRBD2 (6 bases). V was cut by 3 bases and J by 5 bases, with 14 bases left in between. The CDR3 consists of 15 residues. Germline V gene lookup returns CDR1 SGHDN and CDR2 FVKESK. In nucleotides, the CDR3 is TGTGCCAGCAGCCAGACGGGGGATGTTGACAATGAGCAGTTCTTC. Translating it yields CASSQTGDVDNEQFF.

The J gene is TRBJ2-7, the V gene TRBV28, with D unclear. Germline V gene lookup returns CDR1 MDHEN and CDR2 SYDVKM. V gave up 6 bases and J gave up 6 bases, with 18 bases separating them. This CDR3 is built from 14 residues. The CDR3 sequence is CASSLAPAPLEQYF. In DNA form, the CDR3 reads TGTGCCAGCAGCCTGGCCCCAGCCCCCCTCGAGCAGTACTTC.

This clone appeared a few times. V is TRBV30 and J is TRBJ1-5; 9 bases align to TRBD1. The CDR3 loop spans 16 amino acids. Germline V gene data show CDR1 as GTSNPN and CDR2 as SVGIG (reference sequence). V shed 1 base and J 6 bases; nucleotides not matched to a gene: 10. CDR3 bases: TGTGCCTGGAGTGATACTACAGGGGGCTGGGGTCAGCCCCAGCATTTT. This sequence encodes CAWSDTTGGWGQPQHF.

The chain links TRBV27 to TRBJ1-1; 9 nucleotides align to TRBD1. CDR1 and CDR2 from the germline V gene are MNHEY and SMNVEV (reference sequence). The CDR3 sequence is 15 residues long. The junction had 10 bases not matched to a gene; V was cut back by 6 bases and J by 5 bases. The CDR3 DNA reads as TGTGCCAGCAGATCGAAGACAGGGGGGAGGACTGAAGCTTTCTTT. Translated, it gives CASRSKTGGRTEAFF.

The chain employs TRBV30 and TRBJ2-3, with 7 bases that match TRBD1. The CDR3 has 12 residues. Germline CDR1 GTSNPN, CDR2 SVGIG (reference sequence). The ends lost 5 bases at V and 9 bases at J; junction bases unmatched: 8. The CDR3 coding sequence is TGTGCCTGGGGCATACACAGGGGCACGCAGTATTTT. It yields the protein CAWGIHRGTQYF.

This clone was recorded only once. This sequence joins TRBV4-1 and TRBJ2-7; no definite D call. Germline-derived CDR1 and CDR2 are MGHRA and YSYEKL. Trimming left V 6 bases short and J 2 bases short, with 8 bases between. The CDR3 sequence is 12 residues long. The CDR3 DNA sequence: TGCGCCAGCAGATCACTGGCCTACGAGCAGTACTTC. Translating gives CASRSLAYEQYF.

DNA of the CDR3: TGTGCCAGCTCACCACAAGAAAACACTGAAGCTTTCTTT. Protein product: CASSPQENTEAFF. The chain is built from TRBV18 and TRBJ1-1; unclear D gene. Germline CDR1 is KGHSH and CDR2 is LQKENI. The CDR3 extends over 13 amino acids. V shed 1 base and J shed 2 bases, with 5 bases lying between them.

The chain carries TRBV15 and TRBJ1-4, with D possibly TRBD1 on 5 matching bases. Germline CDR1 reads LNHNV; CDR2 reads YYDKDF (reference sequence). The V gene lost 0 bases and the J gene lost 5 bases, with 10 bases spanning the gap. This CDR3 is 15 amino acids long. For the CDR3, the DNA is TGTGCCACCAGCAGAGATGTGACAGTAAATGAAAAACTGTTTTTT. Encoded protein: CATSRDVTVNEKLFF.

This chain connects TRBV5-5 to TRBJ1-5; no reliable D call. Trimming stripped 0 bases from V and 7 bases from J, with 17 bases between. The CDR3 has 16 amino acids. Germline V lookup: CDR1 SGHKS, CDR2 YYEKEE (reference sequence). Here the CDR3 reads CASSLGRILIGQPQHF. As DNA, the CDR3 is TGTGCCAGCAGCTTGGGCAGGATCCTCATCGGACAGCCCCAGCATTTT.

The chain couples TRBV6-1 to TRBJ2-5; D uncertain. Trimming cost V 1 base and J 2 bases, with 11 bases left between them. Germline V CDR1 and CDR2: MNHNS, SASEGT. The CDR3 has 15 amino acids. The DNA for the CDR3 is TGTGCCAGCAGTGAAGGAGGCAGGAAGCAAGAGACCCAGTACTTC. Encoded protein: CASSEGGRKQETQYF.

The genes are TRBV30 and TRBJ1-5; D not resolved. Per germline, CDR1 GTSNPN and CDR2 SVGIG (reference sequence). The CDR3 contains 11 residues. V lost 5 bases and J lost 4, with 6 bases in between. The CDR3 nucleotides read TGTGCCTGGGGTCTAAATCAGCCCCAGCATTTT. Translated, it gives CAWGLNQPQHF.

The rearrangement joins TRBV27 to TRBJ1-2; tentative D call: TRBD1 (6 bases). This CDR3 is built from 16 residues. Between the trimmed V and J ends, which lost 6 bases and 7 bases, there was a span of 24 bases. CDR1 MNHEY and CDR2 SMNVEV come from the germline V gene (reference sequence). The CDR3 reads CASSPSGSGAIIGYTF. The DNA for the CDR3 is TGTGCCAGCAGCCCCTCGGGTTCGGGGGCGATTATTGGCTACACCTTC.

V usage is TRBV29-1 and J usage is TRBJ1-1; D remains unclear. V was shortened by 5 bases and J by 5 bases, with 6 bases between the two germline ends. The CDR3 consists of 10 residues. Germline assignment: CDR1 SQVTM and CDR2 ANQGSEA. This CDR3 is CSVMTTEAFF. The CDR3 DNA follows: TGCAGCGTTATGACGACTGAAGCTTTCTTT.

This chain uses TRBV7-2 with TRBJ1-2; no firm D call. The CDR3 totals 15 residues. The germline gives CDR1 SGHTA, CDR2 FQGNSA. Trimming took off 4 bases at V and 0 bases at J, with 12 bases between the two ends. As DNA, the CDR3 is TGTGCCAGCAGCTGGAGTGTAGGCCCTAACTATGGCTACACCTTC. As protein: CASSWSVGPNYGYTF.

J is TRBJ2-4 and V is TRBV6-1; 7 positions agree with TRBD1. Germline CDR1 and CDR2: MNHNS and SASEGT. The CDR3 is 15 amino acids. The V segment lost 3 bases and the J segment 6 bases; nucleotides outside the gene matches: 8. CDR3 coding DNA: TGTGCCAGCAGTGAGACAGGGTCCGGCGGAAACATTCAGTACTTC. This encodes CASSETGSGGNIQYF.

The rearrangement joins TRBV30 to TRBJ2-1; perhaps TRBD1 as D (6 bases). This CDR3 comprises 13 residues. CDR1 is GTSNPN, CDR2 SVGIG, per germline (reference sequence). V was cut by 2 bases and J by 9 bases, with 14 bases left in between. CDR3 region: CAWSPPQGFEQFF. The CDR3 DNA follows: TGTGCCTGGAGTCCCCCCCAGGGGTTTGAGCAGTTCTTC.